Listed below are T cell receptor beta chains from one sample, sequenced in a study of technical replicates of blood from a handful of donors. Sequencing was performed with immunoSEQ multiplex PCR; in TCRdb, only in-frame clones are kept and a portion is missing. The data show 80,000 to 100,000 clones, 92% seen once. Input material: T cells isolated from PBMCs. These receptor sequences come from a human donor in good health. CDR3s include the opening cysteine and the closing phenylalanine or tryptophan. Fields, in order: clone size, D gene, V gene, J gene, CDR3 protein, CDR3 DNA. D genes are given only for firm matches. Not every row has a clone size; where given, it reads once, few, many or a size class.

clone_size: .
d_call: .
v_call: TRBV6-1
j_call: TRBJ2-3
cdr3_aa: CASTGTSADTQYF
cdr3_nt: TGTGCCAGCACCGGGACTTCGGCAGATACGCAGTATTTT

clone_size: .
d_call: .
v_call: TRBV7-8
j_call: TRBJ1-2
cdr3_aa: CASSLVSGGYGYTF
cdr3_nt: TGTGCCAGCAGCTTAGTTTCCGGGGGCTATGGCTACACCTTC

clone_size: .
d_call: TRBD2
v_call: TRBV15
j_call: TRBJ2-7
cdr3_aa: CATSIGGSMYEQYF
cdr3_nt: TGTGCCACCAGCATAGGCGGGAGTATGTACGAGCAGTACTTC

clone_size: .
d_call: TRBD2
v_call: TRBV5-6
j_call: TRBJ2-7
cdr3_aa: CASSSGLALSYEQYF
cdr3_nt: TGTGCCAGCAGCTCCGGACTAGCCTTGTCCTACGAGCAGTACTTC

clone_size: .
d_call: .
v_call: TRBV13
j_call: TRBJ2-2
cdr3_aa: CASSPNRVPTGELFF
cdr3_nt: TGTGCCAGCAGTCCTAACAGGGTACCAACCGGGGAGCTGTTTTTT

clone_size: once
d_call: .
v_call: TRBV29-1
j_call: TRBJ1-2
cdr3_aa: CSVEVPIEYGYTF
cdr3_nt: TGCAGCGTTGAAGTCCCGATTGAGTATGGCTACACCTTC

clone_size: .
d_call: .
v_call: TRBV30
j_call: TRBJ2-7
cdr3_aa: CAWSVTVYEQYF
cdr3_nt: TGTGCCTGGAGTGTTACAGTCTACGAGCAGTACTTC

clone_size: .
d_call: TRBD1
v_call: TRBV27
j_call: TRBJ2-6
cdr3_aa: CASRYTGGAGANVLTF
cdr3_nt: TGTGCCAGCAGATATACAGGGGGCGCTGGGGCCAACGTCCTGACTTTC

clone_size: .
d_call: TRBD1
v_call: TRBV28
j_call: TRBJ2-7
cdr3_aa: CASMGAGGVGQYF
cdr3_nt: TGTGCCAGCATGGGGGCAGGGGGCGTGGGGCAGTACTTC

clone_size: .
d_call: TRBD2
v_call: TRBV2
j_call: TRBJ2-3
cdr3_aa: CAWRLAGEVIDTQYF
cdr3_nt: TGTGCCTGGAGACTAGCGGGGGAGGTCATAGATACGCAGTATTTT

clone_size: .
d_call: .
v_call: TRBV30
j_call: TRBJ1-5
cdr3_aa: CAWSVRRGQPQHF
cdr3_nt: TGTGCCTGGAGTGTAAGGCGGGGACAGCCCCAGCATTTT

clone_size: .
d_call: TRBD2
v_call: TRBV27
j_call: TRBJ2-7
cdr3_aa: CASRPRLEVGTSNEQYF
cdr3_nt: TGTGCCAGCAGACCTCGGCTTGAGGTGGGGACTAGTAACGAGCAGTACTTC

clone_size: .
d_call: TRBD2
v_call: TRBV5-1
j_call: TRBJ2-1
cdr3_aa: CASSWKASGRPYNEQFF
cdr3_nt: TGCGCCAGCAGCTGGAAGGCTAGCGGGAGGCCCTACAATGAGCAGTTCTTC

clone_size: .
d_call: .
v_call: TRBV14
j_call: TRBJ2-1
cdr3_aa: CASSLVGSADNEQFF
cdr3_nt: TGTGCCAGCAGTCTCGTAGGGAGCGCTGACAATGAGCAGTTCTTC

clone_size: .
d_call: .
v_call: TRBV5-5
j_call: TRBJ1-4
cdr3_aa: CASRREGPTTNEKLFF
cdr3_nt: TGTGCCAGCAGGCGGGAGGGCCCCACAACTAATGAAAAACTGTTTTTT

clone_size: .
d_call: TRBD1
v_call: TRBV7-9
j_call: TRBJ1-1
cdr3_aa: CASSLDRGEAFF
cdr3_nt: TGTGCCAGCAGCCTCGACAGGGGAGAGGCTTTCTTT

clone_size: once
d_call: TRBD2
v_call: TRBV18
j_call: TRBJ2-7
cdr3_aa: CASSPTSGSKYEQYF
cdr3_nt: TGTGCCAGCTCACCCACTAGCGGGAGTAAGTACGAGCAGTACTTC

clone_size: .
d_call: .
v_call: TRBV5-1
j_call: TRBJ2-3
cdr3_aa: CASRERDTQYF
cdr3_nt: TGCGCCAGCCGGGAGAGAGATACGCAGTATTTT

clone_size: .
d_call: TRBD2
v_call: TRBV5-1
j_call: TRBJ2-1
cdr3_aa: CASSLASGSSYNEQFF
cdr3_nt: TGCGCCAGCAGCTTAGCTAGCGGGAGCTCCTACAATGAGCAGTTCTTC

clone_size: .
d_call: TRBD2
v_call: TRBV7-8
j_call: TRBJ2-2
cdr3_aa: CASSPAGGSTGELFF
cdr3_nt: TGTGCCAGCAGCCCGGCGGGGGGTTCTACCGGGGAGCTGTTTTTT

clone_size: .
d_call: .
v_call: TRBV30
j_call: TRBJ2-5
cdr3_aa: CAWSYNQETQYF
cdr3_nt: TGTGCCTGGAGTTATAACCAAGAGACCCAGTACTTC

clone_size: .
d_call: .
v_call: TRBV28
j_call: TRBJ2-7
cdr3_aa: CASSFALDRLSSYEQYF
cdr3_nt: TGTGCCAGCAGTTTCGCCTTAGACAGGTTAAGCTCCTACGAGCAGTACTTC

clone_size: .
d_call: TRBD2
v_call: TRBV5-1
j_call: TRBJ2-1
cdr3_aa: CASSFRGGGAVDEQFF
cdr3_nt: TGCGCCAGCAGCTTTCGAGGCGGGGGGGCCGTAGATGAGCAGTTCTTC

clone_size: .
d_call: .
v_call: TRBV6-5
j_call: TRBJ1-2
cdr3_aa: CASSSPFLLANYGYTF
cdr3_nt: TGTGCCAGCAGTTCCCCTTTTCTACTAGCTAACTATGGCTACACCTTC

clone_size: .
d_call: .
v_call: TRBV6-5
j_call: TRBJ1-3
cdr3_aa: CASSKDSFSGNTIYF
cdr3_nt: TGTGCCAGCAGTAAGGACAGTTTCTCTGGAAACACCATATATTTT

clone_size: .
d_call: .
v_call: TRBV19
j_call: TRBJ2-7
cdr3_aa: CASSSKVKKRDEQYF
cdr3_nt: TGTGCCAGTAGTAGCAAGGTAAAGAAGCGGGACGAGCAGTACTTC

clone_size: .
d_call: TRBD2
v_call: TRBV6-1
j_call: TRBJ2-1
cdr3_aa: CASSELGTGGSRYEQFF
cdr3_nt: TGTGCCAGCAGTGAGCTCGGGACTGGCGGGAGCCGCTATGAGCAGTTCTTC

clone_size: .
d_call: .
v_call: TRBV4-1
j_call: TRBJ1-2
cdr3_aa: CASSPIWSEKNGYTF
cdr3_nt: TGCGCCAGCAGCCCCATCTGGTCGGAGAAGAATGGCTACACCTTC

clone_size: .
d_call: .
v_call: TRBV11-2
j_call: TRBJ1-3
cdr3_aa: CASSLEGGRIGNTIYF
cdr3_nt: TGTGCCAGCAGCTTAGAGGGGGGGCGCATCGGAAACACCATATATTTT

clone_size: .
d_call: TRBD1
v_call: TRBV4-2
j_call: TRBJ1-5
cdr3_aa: CASSQDPQGADRQPQHF
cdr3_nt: TGTGCCAGCAGCCAAGATCCGCAGGGGGCAGACCGACAGCCCCAGCATTTT

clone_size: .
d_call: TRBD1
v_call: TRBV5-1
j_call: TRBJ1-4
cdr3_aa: CASSLGDSNEKLFF
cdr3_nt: TGCGCCAGCAGCTTGGGGGACAGCAATGAAAAACTGTTTTTT

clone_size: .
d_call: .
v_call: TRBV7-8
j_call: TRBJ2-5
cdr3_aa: CASSALPLRKKETQYF
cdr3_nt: TGTGCCAGCAGCGCACTTCCCCTCAGGAAGAAAGAGACCCAGTACTTC

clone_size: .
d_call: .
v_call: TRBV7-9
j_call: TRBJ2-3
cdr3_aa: CASSLASGTDTQYF
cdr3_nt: TGTGCCAGCAGCTTAGCCTCGGGAACAGATACGCAGTATTTT

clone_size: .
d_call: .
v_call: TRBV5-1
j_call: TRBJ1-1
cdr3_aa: CASSLGGAGVNTEAFF
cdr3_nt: TGCGCCAGCAGCTTGGGAGGGGCGGGGGTGAACACTGAAGCTTTCTTT

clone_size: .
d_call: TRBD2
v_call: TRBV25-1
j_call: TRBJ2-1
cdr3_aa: CASSRTSGAYYNEQFF
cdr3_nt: TGTGCCAGCAGTAGGACTAGCGGAGCTTATTACAATGAGCAGTTCTTC

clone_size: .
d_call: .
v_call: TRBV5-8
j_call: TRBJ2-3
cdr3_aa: CASTPNPGGRTDTQYF
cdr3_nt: TGTGCCAGCACCCCCAACCCGGGGGGCCGCACAGATACGCAGTATTTT

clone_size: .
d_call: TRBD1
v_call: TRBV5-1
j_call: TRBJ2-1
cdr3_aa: CASSKSVQGASVSSEPYNEQFF
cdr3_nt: TGCGCCAGCAGCAAGTCCGTACAGGGGGCGTCGGTTTCGTCTGAGCCGTACAATGAGCAGTTCTTC

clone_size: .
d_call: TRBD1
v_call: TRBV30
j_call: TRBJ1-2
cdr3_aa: CAWSVFGTGTGDGYTF
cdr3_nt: TGTGCCTGGAGTGTTTTCGGAACCGGGACAGGTGATGGCTACACCTTC

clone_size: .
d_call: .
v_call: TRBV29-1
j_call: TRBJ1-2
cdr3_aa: CSVVLWGANYGYTF
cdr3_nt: TGCAGCGTGGTACTTTGGGGAGCTAACTATGGCTACACCTTC

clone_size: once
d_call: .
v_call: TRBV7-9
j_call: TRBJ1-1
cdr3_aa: CASSQRGGGNTEAFF
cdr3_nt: TGTGCCAGCAGCCAAAGGGGGGGCGGGAACACTGAAGCTTTCTTT

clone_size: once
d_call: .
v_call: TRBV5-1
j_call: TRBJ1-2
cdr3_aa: CASSRESNYGYTF
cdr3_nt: TGCGCCAGCAGCCGGGAGTCTAACTATGGCTACACCTTC

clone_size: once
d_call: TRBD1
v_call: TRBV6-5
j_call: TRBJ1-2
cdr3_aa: CASSPPGQGNYGYTF
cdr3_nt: TGTGCCAGCAGTCCCCCGGGACAGGGAAACTATGGCTACACCTTC

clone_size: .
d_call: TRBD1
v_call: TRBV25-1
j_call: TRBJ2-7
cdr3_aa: CASSPGTANQYF
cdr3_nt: TGTGCCAGCAGCCCCGGGACAGCAAATCAGTACTTC

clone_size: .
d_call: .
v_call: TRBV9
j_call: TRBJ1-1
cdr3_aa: CASSQRGSTEAFF
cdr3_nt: TGTGCCAGCAGCCAGAGGGGGAGCACTGAAGCTTTCTTT

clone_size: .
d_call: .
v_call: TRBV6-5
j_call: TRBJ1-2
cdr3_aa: CASSYGQGGYTF
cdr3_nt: TGTGCCAGCAGTTACGGGCAGGGGGGCTACACCTTC

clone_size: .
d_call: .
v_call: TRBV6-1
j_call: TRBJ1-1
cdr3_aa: CASSELQGSEAFF
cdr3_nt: TGTGCCAGCAGTGAACTACAGGGAAGCGAAGCTTTCTTT

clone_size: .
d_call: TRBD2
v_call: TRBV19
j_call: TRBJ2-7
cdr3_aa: CASSISGEGTYEQYF
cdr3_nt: TGTGCCAGTAGTATATCCGGGGAGGGCACCTACGAGCAGTACTTC

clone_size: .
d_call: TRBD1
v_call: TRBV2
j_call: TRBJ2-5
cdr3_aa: CASTGDRGETQYF
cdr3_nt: TGTGCCAGCACCGGGGACAGGGGAGAGACCCAGTACTTC

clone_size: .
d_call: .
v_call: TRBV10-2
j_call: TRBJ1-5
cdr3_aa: CASSDRWWQPQHF
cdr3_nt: TGCGCCAGCAGTGATCGGTGGTGGCAGCCCCAGCATTTT

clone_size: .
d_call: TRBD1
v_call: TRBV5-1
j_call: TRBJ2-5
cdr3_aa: CASSSPRDREETQYF
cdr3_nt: TGCGCCAGCAGCTCGCCCCGGGACAGGGAAGAGACCCAGTACTTC

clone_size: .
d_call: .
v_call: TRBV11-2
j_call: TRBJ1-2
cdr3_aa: CASSLVVGLDGYTF
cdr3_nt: TGTGCCAGCAGCTTAGTTGTCGGGTTGGATGGCTACACCTTC

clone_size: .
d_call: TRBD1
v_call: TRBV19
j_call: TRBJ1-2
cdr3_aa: CASSIFGGQGYGYTF
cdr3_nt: TGTGCCAGTAGTATTTTCGGGGGACAGGGGTACGGCTACACCTTC

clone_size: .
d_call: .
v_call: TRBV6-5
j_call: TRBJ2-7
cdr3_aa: CASTLKITGSYEQYF
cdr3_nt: TGTGCCAGCACACTAAAGATTACAGGTAGTTACGAGCAGTACTTC

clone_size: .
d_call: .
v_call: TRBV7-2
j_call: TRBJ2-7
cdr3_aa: CASSSHASENAYEQYF
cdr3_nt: TGTGCCAGCAGCTCCCACGCTTCGGAGAACGCCTACGAGCAGTACTTC

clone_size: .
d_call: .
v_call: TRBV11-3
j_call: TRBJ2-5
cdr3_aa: CASSLGGEVEETQYF
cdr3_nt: TGTGCCAGCAGCTTAGGGGGAGAGGTGGAGGAGACCCAGTACTTC

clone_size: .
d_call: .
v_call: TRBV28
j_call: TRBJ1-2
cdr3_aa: CASSRLLQGFYTF
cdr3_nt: TGTGCCAGCAGCCGTTTGTTACAGGGTTTCTACACCTTC

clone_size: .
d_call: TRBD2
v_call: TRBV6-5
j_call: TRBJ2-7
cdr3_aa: CASSYSTSGNYEQYF
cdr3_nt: TGTGCCAGCAGTTACTCGACTAGCGGAAACTACGAGCAGTACTTC

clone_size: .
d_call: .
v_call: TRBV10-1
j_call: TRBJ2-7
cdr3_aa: CASSDPAGTSGEQYF
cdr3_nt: TGCGCCAGCAGTGACCCGGCGGGCACGTCGGGGGAGCAGTACTTC

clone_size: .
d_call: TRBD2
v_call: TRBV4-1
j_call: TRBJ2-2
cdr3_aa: CASSQENGRVAGDTGELFF
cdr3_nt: TGCGCCAGCAGCCAAGAAAACGGTAGGGTAGCGGGAGACACCGGGGAGCTGTTTTTT